One and the same sample provided the 10 T cell receptor beta chains below, sequenced in a study of shared clonotypes between healthy human individuals. Measured with immunoSEQ multiplex PCR; TCRdb has only the in-frame clones, and not every one. The top ten clones hold roughly 0.45% of a sample with about 1.5 million clones, approximately 98% of them seen once. Material for sequencing was naive CD4+ T cells sorted from blood. Subset given: CD45RA+ positively selected. The receptors come from a man under 40 in good health.

A note on this clone: Other DNA sequences in the sample encode the same CDR3. The CDR3 sequence is CASSLVGGSYEQYF. Here the CDR3 DNA reads TGTGCCAGCAGCCTTGTGGGGGGCTCCTACGAGCAGTACTTC. The chain combines TRBV7-9 with TRBJ2-7, with D maybe TRBD2 (6 bases). This CDR3 has 14 amino acids. Trimming removed 5 bases at V and 0 bases at J, with 11 bases between. The V gene's germline CDR1 is SEHNR and CDR2 FQNEAQ (reference sequence). Using reference TRBV7-9 and TRBJ2-7 for the parts outside the CDR3, the full variable domain is DTGVSQNPRHKITKRGQNVTFRCDPISEHNRLYWYRQTLGQGPEFLTYFQNEAQLEKSRLLSDRFSAERPKGSFSTLEIQRTEQGDSAMYLCASSLVGGSYEQYFGPGTRLTVT.

The V call is TRBV19, the J call TRBJ2-7; D possibly corresponds to TRBD2 (6 bases). CDR1 and CDR2 from the germline V gene are LNHDA and SQIVND (reference sequence). Trimming removed 10 bases from V and 0 bases from J, with 16 bases in between. This CDR3 has 14 amino acids. CDR3 nucleotides: TGTGCCACCCGAGCGGGCCAGAGCTCCTACGAGCAGTACTTC. It is translated as CATRAGQSSYEQYF.

As DNA, the CDR3 is TGTGCCAGTAGTGCGTGGGAGAACTACAATGAGCAGTTCTTC. It encodes CASSAWENYNEQFF. The gene calls are TRBV19 and TRBJ2-1; maybe TRBD2 (5 bases). The CDR3 is 14 residues long. Germline V gene lookup returns CDR1 LNHDA and CDR2 SQIVND (reference sequence). V was trimmed by 5 bases and J by 3 bases, leaving 11 bases between them.

To note about this clone: Distinct nucleotide sequences in the sample also encode this CDR3. The chain recombines TRBV29-1 with TRBJ2-7, with no clear D. The length of the CDR3 is 11 residues. Germline-derived CDR1 and CDR2 are SQVTM and ANQGSEA. The V and J ends lost 4 bases and 3 bases respectively, with 7 bases between them. CDR3 loop: CSVVASYEQYF. The DNA for the CDR3 is TGCAGCGTTGTGGCTAGCTACGAGCAGTACTTC.

The chain carries TRBV27 and TRBJ2-7; TRBD2 matches at 10 bases. The length of the CDR3 is 14 residues. Germline CDR1 reads MNHEY; CDR2 reads SMNVEV (reference sequence). V lost 6 bases, J lost 6 bases, and 8 bases stayed unmatched. CDR3 in DNA: TGTGCCAGCAGACCTCTAGCGGGAGTCGCCGAGCAGTACTTC. It translates to CASRPLAGVAEQYF.

V gene TRBV23-1 combines with J gene TRBJ2-6; either TRBD1 or TRBD2 may fit D (5 bases each). TRBV23-1 is an ORF, and what it does is uncertain. CDR3 length: 16 residues. V was clipped by 1 base and J by 1 base, with 8 bases between them. The CDR3 DNA sequence: TGCGCCAGCAGTCAATGGGACGGTTCTGGGGCCAACGTCCTGACTTTC. Protein product: CASSQWDGSGANVLTF.

The chain recombines TRBV27 with TRBJ2-5; TRBD2 matches at 12 bases. The CDR3 has 17 amino acids. The trim removed 4 bases at V and 7 bases at J, leaving 13 bases unmatched. The germline CDR1 and CDR2 sequences are MNHEY and SMNVEV (reference sequence). The CDR3 protein is CASSSRTSGITLGTQYF. The CDR3 DNA follows: TGTGCCAGCAGTTCGAGGACTAGCGGGATAACGTTGGGGACCCAGTACTTC.

This sequence joins TRBV2 and TRBJ2-7; a possible D gene is TRBD1 (6 bases). CDR3 length equals 19 residues. CDR1 and CDR2 (germline): SNHLY, FYNNEI. V was cut by 1 base and J by 0 bases, with 22 bases left in between. Here the CDR3 reads CASSEGVPGHSTGSYEQYF. The CDR3 DNA reads TGTGCCAGCAGTGAAGGAGTTCCGGGACACTCTACGGGCTCCTACGAGCAGTACTTC.

This clone was counted once. The rearrangement links TRBV5-1 to TRBJ2-3, with TRBD2 matching 10 bases. V dropped 4 bases and J dropped 0; count of bases not matched to a gene: 14. Germline V gives CDR1 SGHRS, CDR2 YFSETQ. This CDR3 is built from 19 residues. The CDR3 here is CASSQLAGGPSTSTDTQYF. The CDR3, as DNA: TGCGCCAGCAGCCAGTTAGCGGGAGGCCCGTCGACTAGCACAGATACGCAGTATTTT.

A remark on this clone: This sample also contains other DNA sequences that code for the same CDR3. The V gene is TRBV7-2, the J gene TRBJ1-3; no clear D gene. V lost 5 bases and J 0 bases, leaving 5 bases between the germline ends. CDR3 length equals 13 residues. CDR1 and CDR2 (germline): SGHTA, FQGNSA. Here the CDR3 reads CASSPLSGNTIYF. The CDR3 DNA follows: TGTGCCAGCAGCCCTCTCTCTGGAAACACCATATATTTT. The full variable domain, rest sourced from reference TRBV7-2 and TRBJ1-3, is GAGVSQSPSNKVTEKGKDVELRCDPISGHTALYWYRQSLGQGLEFLIYFQGNSAPDKSGLPSDRFSAERTGGSVSTLTIQRTQQEDSAVYLCASSPLSGNTIYFGEGSWLTVV.